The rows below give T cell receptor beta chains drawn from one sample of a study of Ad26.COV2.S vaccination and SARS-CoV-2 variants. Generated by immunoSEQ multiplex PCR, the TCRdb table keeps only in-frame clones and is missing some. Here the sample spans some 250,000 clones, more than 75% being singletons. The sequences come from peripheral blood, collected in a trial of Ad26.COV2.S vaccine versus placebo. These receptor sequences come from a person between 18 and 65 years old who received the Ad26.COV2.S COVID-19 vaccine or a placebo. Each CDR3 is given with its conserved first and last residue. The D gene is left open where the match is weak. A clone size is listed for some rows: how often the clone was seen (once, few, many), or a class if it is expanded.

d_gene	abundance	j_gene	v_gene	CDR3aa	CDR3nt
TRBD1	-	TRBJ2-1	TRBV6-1	CASSESLERGLFQFF	TGTGCCAGCAGTGAATCTCTGGAAAGGGGGCTTTTTCAGTTCTTC
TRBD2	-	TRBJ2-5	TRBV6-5	CASRPWGGGETQYF	TGTGCCAGCAGACCTTGGGGCGGGGGAGAGACCCAGTACTTC
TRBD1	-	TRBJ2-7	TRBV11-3	CASSSGQGQPYEQYF	TGTGCCAGCAGCTCAGGACAGGGCCAGCCCTACGAGCAGTACTTC
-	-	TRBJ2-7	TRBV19	CASSTVPVHEQYF	TGTGCCAGTAGTACGGTCCCGGTCCACGAGCAGTACTTC
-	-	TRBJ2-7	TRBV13	CASSLARADEQYF	TGTGCCAGCAGCTTAGCCAGGGCCGACGAGCAGTACTTC
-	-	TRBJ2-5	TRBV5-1	CASSQGRNQETQYF	TGCGCCAGCAGCCAGGGACGTAACCAAGAGACCCAGTACTTC
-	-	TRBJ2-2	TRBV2	CASTSYTGELFF	TGTGCCAGCACCTCATACACCGGGGAGCTGTTTTTT
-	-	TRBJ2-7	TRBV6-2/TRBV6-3	CASSSARTVDYEQYF	TGTGCCAGCAGTTCAGCCCGGACAGTAGACTACGAGCAGTACTTC
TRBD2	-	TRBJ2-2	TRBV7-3	CASSQNLLAGGPGTGELFF	TGTGCCAGCAGCCAAAATCTACTAGCGGGAGGGCCGGGCACCGGGGAGCTGTTTTTT
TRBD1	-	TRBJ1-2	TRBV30	CAWSLQGVGGYTF	TGTGCCTGGAGTTTGCAGGGGGTGGGAGGCTACACCTTC
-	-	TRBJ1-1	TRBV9	CASSVGGYTEAFF	TGTGCCAGCAGCGTAGGAGGGTACACTGAAGCTTTCTTT
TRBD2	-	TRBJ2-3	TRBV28	CASGLAGGPSTDTQYF	TGTGCCAGCGGACTAGCGGGAGGGCCTAGCACAGATACGCAGTATTTT
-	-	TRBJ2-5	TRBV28	CASSPQAQETQYF	TGTGCCAGCAGCCCTCAGGCCCAAGAGACCCAGTACTTC
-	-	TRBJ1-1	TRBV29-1	CSVLDGPYTEAFF	TGCAGCGTTTTGGACGGGCCCTACACTGAAGCTTTCTTT
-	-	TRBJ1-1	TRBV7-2	CASSATGTPNTEAFF	TGTGCCAGCAGCGCAACCGGGACACCGAACACTGAAGCTTTCTTT
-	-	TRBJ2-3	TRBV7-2	CASSLVPESTDTQYF	TGTGCCAGCAGCTTAGTCCCGGAAAGCACAGATACGCAGTATTTT
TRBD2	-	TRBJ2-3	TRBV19	CASSTLPLISSGSYDTQYF	TGTGCCAGTAGTACTCTCCCACTCATTTCTAGCGGGAGTTACGATACGCAGTATTTT
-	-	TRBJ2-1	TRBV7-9	CASSYGSNEQFF	TGTGCCAGCAGCTACGGGAGCAATGAGCAGTTCTTC
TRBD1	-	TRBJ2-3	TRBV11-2	CASSAGPGQGTDTQYF	TGTGCCAGCAGCGCAGGGCCGGGACAGGGGACAGATACGCAGTATTTT
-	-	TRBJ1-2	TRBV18	CASSSDSGYGYTF	TGTGCCAGCTCATCGGACAGTGGGTATGGCTACACCTTC
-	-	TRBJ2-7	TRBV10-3	CAISDRGMGSYEQYF	TGTGCCATCAGTGATAGGGGAATGGGATCCTACGAGCAGTACTTC
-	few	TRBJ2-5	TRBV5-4	CASSPRPIETQYF	TGTGCCAGCAGCCCTCGTCCTATAGAGACCCAGTACTTC
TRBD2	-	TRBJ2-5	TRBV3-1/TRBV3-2	CASSQEILAGGKTQYF	TGTGCCAGCAGCCAAGAAATCCTAGCGGGGGGAAAGACCCAGTACTTC
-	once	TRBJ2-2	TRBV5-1	CASSFGHGAYTGELFF	TGCGCCAGCAGCTTTGGGCATGGAGCCTACACCGGGGAGCTGTTTTTT
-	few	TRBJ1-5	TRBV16	CASSQFWGANQPQHF	TGTGCCAGCAGCCAATTTTGGGGGGCTAATCAGCCCCAGCATTTT
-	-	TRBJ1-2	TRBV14	CASSRTRSGYTF	TGTGCCAGCAGCCGAACACGGAGTGGCTACACCTTC
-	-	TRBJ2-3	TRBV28	CASSPRTGIARDTQYF	TGTGCCAGCAGCCCAAGGACGGGGATCGCGCGAGATACGCAGTATTTT
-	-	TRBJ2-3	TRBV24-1	CATSDFTDTQYF	TGTGCCACCAGTGATTTCACAGATACGCAGTATTTT
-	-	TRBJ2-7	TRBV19	CASSIDPGITGEQYF	TGTGCCAGTAGTATAGACCCAGGGATAACGGGCGAGCAGTACTTC
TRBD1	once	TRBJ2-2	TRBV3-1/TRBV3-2	CASSQAYSGTGMPGELFF	TGTGCCAGCAGCCAAGCCTACTCCGGGACAGGGATGCCCGGGGAGCTGTTTTTT
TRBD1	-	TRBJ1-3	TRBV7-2	CASSQGQRRSGNTIYF	TGTGCCAGCAGCCAGGGACAGCGCCGCTCTGGAAACACCATATATTTT
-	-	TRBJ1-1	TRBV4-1	CASSQVGVPWNTEAFF	TGCGCCAGCAGCCAAGTCGGTGTCCCATGGAACACTGAAGCTTTCTTT
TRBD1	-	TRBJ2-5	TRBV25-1	CASSPWTGMKETQYF	TGTGCCAGCAGTCCCTGGACAGGGATGAAGGAGACCCAGTACTTC
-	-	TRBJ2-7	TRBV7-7	CASSLARKNRSRYEQYF	TGTGCTAGCAGCTTAGCGCGGAAAAACAGGTCTAGGTACGAGCAGTACTTC
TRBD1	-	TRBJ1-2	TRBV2	CASSIGTGGNGYTF	TGTGCCAGCAGTATAGGGACAGGGGGAAATGGCTACACCTTC
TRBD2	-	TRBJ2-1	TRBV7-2	CASSLGGLAVPGQFF	TGTGCCAGCAGCTTAGGGGGACTAGCGGTGCCCGGGCAGTTCTTC
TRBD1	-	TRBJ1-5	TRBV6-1	CASSDWDRGGQPQHF	TGTGCCAGCAGTGATTGGGACAGGGGGGGACAGCCCCAGCATTTT
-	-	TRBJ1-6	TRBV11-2	CASSLAGSGTLYSPLHF	TGTGCCAGCAGCTTAGCCGGTAGTGGGACGTTGTATTCACCCCTCCACTTT
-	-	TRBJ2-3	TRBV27	CASSFADTQYF	TGTGCCAGCAGTTTTGCAGATACGCAGTATTTT